One and the same sample provided the 13 T cell receptor beta chains below, sequenced in a study of blood T cell repertoires in COVID-19. Method: immunoSEQ multiplex PCR; TCRdb's copy keeps in-frame clones and lacks some. This sample yields some 200,000 clones, of which under 90% are seen a single time; approximately 6% belongs to the top ten. The specimen sequenced was peripheral blood. The receptor set was obtained from a man older than 75 with acute or convalescent COVID-19.

The chain links TRBV9 to TRBJ1-2; 10 nucleotides agree with TRBD1. The CDR3 spans 18 residues. V lost 4 bases and J lost 5; bases outside the gene matches: 17. Germline lookup yields CDR1 SGDLS and CDR2 YYNGEE. CDR3 DNA sequence: TGTGCCAGCAGCCCACGTGGTGGACAGGGGGGCAACGAGTATGGCTACACCTTC. Translated, it gives CASSPRGGQGGNEYGYTF.

This clone was counted a few times. V usage is TRBV24-1 and J usage is TRBJ1-2; D is unresolved. The V end was cut by 0 bases, the J end by 4 bases, with 8 bases between. The CDR3 sequence is 14 residues long. Germline V gene sequence: CDR1 KGHDR, CDR2 SFDVKD. The CDR3 DNA reads as TGTGCCACCAGTGATTTGGGCACCAGCTATGGCTACACCTTC. Translation: CATSDLGTSYGYTF.

This clone was seen a single time. The chain uses TRBV4-3 and TRBJ2-5, with a weak D call TRBD2 (5 bases). Germline loops: CDR1 LGHNA, CDR2 YSLEER. V lost 3 bases and J lost 5, with 16 bases in between. The CDR3 length is 15 residues. CDR3 DNA: TGCGCCAGCAGCCAGAGGCTCAGAGGGTTCGAGACCCAGTACTTC. Translating gives CASSQRLRGFETQYF.

The CDR3 DNA sequence: TGTGCCAGCAGTTACCGCGGGGGTGGGAATCAGCCCCAGCATTTT. This sequence encodes CASSYRGGGNQPQHF. The chain has TRBV7-2 and TRBJ1-5, with D maybe TRBD1 (5 bases). CDR3 length: 15 residues. Germline V gene sequence: CDR1 SGHTA, CDR2 FQGNSA. Trimming took 6 bases from V and 4 from J, leaving 16 bases between them.

This chain links TRBV24-1 with TRBJ2-7, with 12 nucleotides matching TRBD2. Unmatched junction bases numbered 9, after V lost 2 bases and J lost 2 bases. This CDR3 spans 18 amino acids. CDR1 KGHDR and CDR2 SFDVKD come from the germline V gene. The DNA for the CDR3 is TGTGCCACCAGTGATTCCCGTCGCCTAGCGGGAGGGCCCTACGAGCAGTACTTC. It is translated as CATSDSRRLAGGPYEQYF.

This sequence joins TRBV18 and TRBJ2-1, with 7 nucleotides matching TRBD2. This CDR3 is 15 amino acids long. Looked up from germline, CDR1 is KGHSH and CDR2 is LQKENI. The trim removed 2 bases at V and 5 bases at J, leaving 6 bases unmatched. The CDR3 region is CASSPSTSADNEQFF. The CDR3 nucleotides read TGTGCCAGCTCACCATCTACTAGCGCGGACAATGAGCAGTTCTTC.

This clone was counted once. The chain combines TRBV29-1 with TRBJ2-4; TRBD1 might be the D (6 bases). The CDR3 runs to 16 residues. Germline V gene lookup returns CDR1 SQVTM and CDR2 ANQGSEA. Trimming removed 1 base at V and 0 bases at J, with 13 bases between. CDR3 residues: CSVEVTGSLAKNIQYF. The DNA of the CDR3 is TGCAGCGTTGAAGTTACAGGGTCCTTAGCCAAAAACATTCAGTACTTC.

CDR3 sequence reads: CASSLDIYNEQFF. CDR3 DNA sequence: TGCGCCAGCAGCTTAGACATCTACAATGAGCAGTTCTTC. V is TRBV5-1 and J is TRBJ2-1, with D unclear. Trimming removed 2 bases at V and 3 bases at J, with 6 bases between. This CDR3 contains 13 residues. In germline, CDR1 is SGHRS, CDR2 YFSETQ.

The chain combines TRBV18 with TRBJ2-7, with 10 nucleotides matching TRBD2. Trimming at V came to 4 bases and at J to 7 bases, leaving 7 bases not matched to a gene. Germline CDR1 and CDR2: KGHSH and LQKENI. This CDR3 has 14 amino acids. CDR3 nucleotide sequence: TGTGCCAGCTCACGCCTAGCGGGAGTTTCTGAGCAGTACTTC. It codes for CASSRLAGVSEQYF.

The CDR3 nucleotides are TGTGCCAGCAGCGCCGGGACTCACATGAACACTGAAGCTTTCTTT. This sequence encodes CASSAGTHMNTEAFF. This chain links TRBV9 with TRBJ1-1; possible D gene TRBD1, 5 bases. V dropped 3 bases and J dropped 0 bases, with 12 bases sitting between them. The CDR3 spans 15 residues. CDR1 and CDR2 from the germline V gene are SGDLS and YYNGEE.

J is TRBJ2-1 and V is TRBV14; 12 nucleotides align to TRBD2. Germline CDR1 reads SGHDN; CDR2 reads FVKESK. This CDR3 is built from 20 residues. With 0 bases clipped from V and 5 bases from J, the junction kept 14 bases outside the gene matches. The CDR3 DNA reads TGTGCCAGCAGCCAAGATTTGGGGACCCTAGCGGGAGGGCCTCACAATGAGCAGTTCTTC. It translates to CASSQDLGTLAGGPHNEQFF.

The rearrangement links TRBV5-4 to TRBJ2-3; 7 bases are shared with TRBD2. Unmatched junction bases numbered 5, after V lost 2 bases and J lost 2 bases. The CDR3 spans 15 residues. Germline V CDR1 and CDR2: SGHNT, YYREEE (reference sequence). This CDR3 reads CASSLAGRITDTQYF. In DNA, the CDR3 is TGTGCCAGCAGCTTAGCGGGAAGGATCACAGATACGCAGTATTTT. The full variable domain, its missing parts supplied by reference TRBV5-4 and TRBJ2-3, is ETGVTQSPTHLIKTRGQQVTLRCSSQSGHNTVSWYQQALGQGPQFIFQYYREEENGRGNFPPRFSGLQFPNYSSELNVNALELDDSALYLCASSLAGRITDTQYFGPGTRLTVL.

This CDR3 is CASCGGPFLNPFF. In DNA form, the CDR3 reads TGTGCCAGCTGCGGGGGGCCCTTCCTTAATCCGTTCTTC. The chain employs TRBV12-3 or TRBV12-4 and TRBJ2-1; 8 bases agree with TRBD2. The trim removed 8 bases at V and 15 bases at J, leaving 15 bases unmatched. CDR3 length: 13 amino acids.